This T cell receptor beta chain was found in a study of cytomegalovirus exposure and HLA in healthy donors. Findings of the study overall: On later analysis, the bulk of CMV-associated TCR beta chains appeared to be HLA-restricted. In most subjects, TCR beta sequences reportedly gave accurate predictions of HLA-A and HLA-B alleles. There were some public TCRs occurring in many donors, but most TCR sequences were rare.

Of note for this clone: Its antigen is unknown.

This CDR3 is 15 amino acids long. J gave up 4 bases and V 4 bases, and 9 bases lay outside the gene matches. This cohort consisted of healthy bone marrow donors. Primers: 60 Vbeta forward and 13 Jbeta reverse. Sequenced by immunoSEQ multiplex PCR; TCRdb stores in-frame clones only, minus some. The profile covers around 180,000 clones, with about 72% appearing a single time and about 1.4% taken by the ten largest. Sequencing was carried out using PBMCs. This clonotype was obtained from a girl aged 10-17 years in good health and CMV-seronegative. The chain joins TRBV5-3 to TRBJ2-5; 8 nucleotides match TRBD2. TRBV5-3 is flagged as an ORF with uncertain function. The CDR3 DNA reads TGTGCCAGAAGCATCGAGCGGGGGCGGGGAGAGACCCAGTACTTC. Translation: CARSIERGRGETQYF.